This T cell receptor beta chain was sequenced in a study of T cells in Graves' hyperthyroidism and ophthalmopathy. At the level of the study: At initial diagnosis, before any treatment had begun, peripheral blood was obtained.

In this sample, this clonotype turned up many times. No antigen is known for it. General observations from the study: Progression to ophthalmopathy was predicted a median of about 6.6 months early.

Amplified TCR beta CDR3 regions came from RNA transcripts. The HTBI primer set was used in a first-round RT-PCR of the TCR CDR3. A single record per CDR3 protein comes from TCRdb applying MiXCR to the multiplex PCR reads. The table lists about 520,000 distinct CDR3 sequences, approximately 25% of them singletons. The CDR3 spans 15 residues. The germline V gene encodes CDR1 MDHEN and CDR2 SYDVKM. V lost 5 bases and J lost 3, with 17 bases in between. Uncontrolled infections, other autoimmune diseases, pregnancy or lactation led to exclusion of patients. Cells are PBMCs isolated from more than 8.5 ml of fresh blood.

The sequence was collected from a woman aged 30 to 39 with Graves' ophthalmopathy. The genes are TRBV28 and TRBJ2-7, with D uncertain. Sample: blood. The CDR3 region has the DNA TGTGCCAGCAGTCCCGTGGACCGGACGTACTACGAGCAGTACTTC. Translation gives CASSPVDRTYYEQYF.